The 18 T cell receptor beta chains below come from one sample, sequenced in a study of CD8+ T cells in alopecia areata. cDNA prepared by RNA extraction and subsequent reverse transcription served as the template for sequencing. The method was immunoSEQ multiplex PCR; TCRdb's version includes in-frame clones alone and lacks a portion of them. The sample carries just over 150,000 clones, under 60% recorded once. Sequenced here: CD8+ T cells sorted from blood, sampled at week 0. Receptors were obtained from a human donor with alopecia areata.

Here the CDR3 DNA reads TGCAGCGTTCGGGTCGCCTATGGCTACACCTTC. Translating gives CSVRVAYGYTF. The chain is built from TRBV29-1 and TRBJ1-2; no reliable D call. Trimming took 5 bases from V and 4 from J, leaving 8 bases between them. This CDR3 is built from 11 residues. Germline V gene data show CDR1 as SQVTM and CDR2 as ANQGSEA.

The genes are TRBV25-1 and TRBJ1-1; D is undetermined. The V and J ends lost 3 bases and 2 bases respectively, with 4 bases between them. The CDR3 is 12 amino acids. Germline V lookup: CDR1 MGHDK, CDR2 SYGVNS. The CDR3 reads CASSDLNTEAFF. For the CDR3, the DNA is TGTGCCAGCAGTGACCTAAACACTGAAGCTTTCTTT.

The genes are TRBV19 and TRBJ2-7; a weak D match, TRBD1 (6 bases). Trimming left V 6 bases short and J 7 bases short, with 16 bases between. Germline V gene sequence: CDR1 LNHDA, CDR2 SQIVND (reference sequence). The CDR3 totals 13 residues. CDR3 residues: CASSISRGQEQYF. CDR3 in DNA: TGTGCCAGTAGCATTTCCAGGGGCCAGGAGCAGTACTTC. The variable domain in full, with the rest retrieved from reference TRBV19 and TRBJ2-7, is DGGITQSPKYLFRKEGQNVTLSCEQNLNHDAMYWYRQDPGQGLRLIYYSQIVNDFQKGDIAEGYSVSREKKESFPLTVTSAQKNPTAFYLCASSISRGQEQYFGPGTRLTVT.

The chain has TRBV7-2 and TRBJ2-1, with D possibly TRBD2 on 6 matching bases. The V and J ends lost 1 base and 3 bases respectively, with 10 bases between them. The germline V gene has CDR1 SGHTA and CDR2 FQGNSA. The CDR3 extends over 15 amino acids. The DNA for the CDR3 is TGTGCCAGCAGCTTAGTGGGGGGATTCTACAATGAGCAGTTCTTC. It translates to CASSLVGGFYNEQFF. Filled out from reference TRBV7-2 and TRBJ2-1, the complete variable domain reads GAGVSQSPSNKVTEKGKDVELRCDPISGHTALYWYRQSLGQGLEFLIYFQGNSAPDKSGLPSDRFSAERTGGSVSTLTIQRTQQEDSAVYLCASSLVGGFYNEQFFGPGTRLTVL.

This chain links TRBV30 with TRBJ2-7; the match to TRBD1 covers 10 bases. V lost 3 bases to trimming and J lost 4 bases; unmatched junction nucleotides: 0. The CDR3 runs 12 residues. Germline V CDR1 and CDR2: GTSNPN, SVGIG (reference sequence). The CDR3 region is CAWRGQGYEQYF. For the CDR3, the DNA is TGTGCCTGGAGGGGACAGGGGTACGAGCAGTACTTC.

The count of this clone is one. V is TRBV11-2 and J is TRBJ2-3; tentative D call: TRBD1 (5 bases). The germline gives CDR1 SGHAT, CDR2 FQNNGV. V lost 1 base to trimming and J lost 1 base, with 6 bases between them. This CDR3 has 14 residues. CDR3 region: CASSLGRGTDTQYF. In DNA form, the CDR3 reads TGTGCCAGCAGCTTAGGCAGGGGCACAGATACGCAGTATTTT.

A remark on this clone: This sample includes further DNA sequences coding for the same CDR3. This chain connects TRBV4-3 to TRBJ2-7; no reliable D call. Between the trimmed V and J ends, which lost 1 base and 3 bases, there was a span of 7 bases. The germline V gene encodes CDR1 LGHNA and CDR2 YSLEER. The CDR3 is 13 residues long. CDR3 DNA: TGCGCCAGCAGCCAAGGGGCAGGCTACGAGCAGTACTTC. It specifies CASSQGAGYEQYF.

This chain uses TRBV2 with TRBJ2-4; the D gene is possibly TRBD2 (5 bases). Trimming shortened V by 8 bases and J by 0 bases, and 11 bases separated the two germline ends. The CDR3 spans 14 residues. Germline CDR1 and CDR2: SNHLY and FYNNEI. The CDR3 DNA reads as TGTGCCAGCCTCGGGGTTGGAGCCAAAAACATTCAGTACTTC. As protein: CASLGVGAKNIQYF.

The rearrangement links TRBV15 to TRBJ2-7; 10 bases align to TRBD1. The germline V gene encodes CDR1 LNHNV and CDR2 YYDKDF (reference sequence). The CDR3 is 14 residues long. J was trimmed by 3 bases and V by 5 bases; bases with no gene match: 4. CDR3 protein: CATSPGTGDYEQYF. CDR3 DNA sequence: TGTGCCACCAGCCCCGGGACAGGGGACTACGAGCAGTACTTC.

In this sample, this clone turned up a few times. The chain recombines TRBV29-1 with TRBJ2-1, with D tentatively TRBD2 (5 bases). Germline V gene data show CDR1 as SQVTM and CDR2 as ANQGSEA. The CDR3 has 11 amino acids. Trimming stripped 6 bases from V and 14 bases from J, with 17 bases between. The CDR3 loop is CSVPLWESEFF. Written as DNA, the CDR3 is TGCAGCGTCCCCCTGTGGGAGTCAGAGTTCTTC.

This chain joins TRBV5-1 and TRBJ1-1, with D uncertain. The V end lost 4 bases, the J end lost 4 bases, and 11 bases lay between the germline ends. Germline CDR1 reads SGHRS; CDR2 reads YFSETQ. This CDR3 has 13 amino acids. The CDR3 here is CASSLGGFTEAFF. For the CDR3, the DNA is TGCGCCAGCAGCCTGGGTGGTTTCACTGAAGCTTTCTTT.

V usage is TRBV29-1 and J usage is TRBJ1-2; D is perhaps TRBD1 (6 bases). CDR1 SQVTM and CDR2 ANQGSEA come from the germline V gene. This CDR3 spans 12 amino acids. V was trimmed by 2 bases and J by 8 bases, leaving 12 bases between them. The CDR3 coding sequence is TGCAGCGTTGAAAAGGGGGATGGGGGCTACACCTTC. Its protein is CSVEKGDGGYTF. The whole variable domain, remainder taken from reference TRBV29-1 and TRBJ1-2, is SAVISQKPSRDICQRGTSLTIQCQVDSQVTMMFWYRQQPGQSLTLIATANQGSEATYESGFVIDKFPISRPNLTFSTLTVSNMSPEDSSIYLCSVEKGDGGYTFGSGTRLTVV.

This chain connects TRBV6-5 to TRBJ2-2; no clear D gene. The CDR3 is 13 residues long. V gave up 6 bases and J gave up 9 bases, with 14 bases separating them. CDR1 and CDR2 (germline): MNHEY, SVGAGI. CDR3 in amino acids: CASSPGGTRELFF. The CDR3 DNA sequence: TGTGCCAGCAGCCCAGGCGGTACCAGGGAGCTGTTTTTT.

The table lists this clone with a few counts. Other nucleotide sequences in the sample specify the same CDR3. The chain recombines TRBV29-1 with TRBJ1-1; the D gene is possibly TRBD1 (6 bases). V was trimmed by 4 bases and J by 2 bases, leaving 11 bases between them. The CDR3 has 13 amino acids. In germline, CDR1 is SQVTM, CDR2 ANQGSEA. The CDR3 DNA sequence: TGCAGCGTTGCGGGCAGGGGAAACACTGAAGCTTTCTTT. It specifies CSVAGRGNTEAFF.

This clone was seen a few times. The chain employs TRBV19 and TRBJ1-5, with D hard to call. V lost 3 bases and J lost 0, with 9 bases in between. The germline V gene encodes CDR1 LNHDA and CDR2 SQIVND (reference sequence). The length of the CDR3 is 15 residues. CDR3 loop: CASSIHGYSNQPQHF. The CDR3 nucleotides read TGTGCCAGTAGTATCCACGGATATAGCAATCAGCCCCAGCATTTT.

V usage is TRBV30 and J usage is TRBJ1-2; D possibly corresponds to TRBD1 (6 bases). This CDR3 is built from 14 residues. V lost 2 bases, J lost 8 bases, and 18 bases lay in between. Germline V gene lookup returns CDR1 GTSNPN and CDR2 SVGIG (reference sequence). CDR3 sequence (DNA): TGTGCCTGGAGTCCCACCGGGGGGGCGGGCGGCTACACCTTC. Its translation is CAWSPTGGAGGYTF.

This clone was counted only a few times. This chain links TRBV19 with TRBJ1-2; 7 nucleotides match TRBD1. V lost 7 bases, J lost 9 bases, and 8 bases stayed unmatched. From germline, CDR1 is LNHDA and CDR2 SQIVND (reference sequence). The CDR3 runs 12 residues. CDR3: CASTMTGLSYTF. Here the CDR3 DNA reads TGTGCCAGTACCATGACAGGGCTCAGCTACACCTTC.

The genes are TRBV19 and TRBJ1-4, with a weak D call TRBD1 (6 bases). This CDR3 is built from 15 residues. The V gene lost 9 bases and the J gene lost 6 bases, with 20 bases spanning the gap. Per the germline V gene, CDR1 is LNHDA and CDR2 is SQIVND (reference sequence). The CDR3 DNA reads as TGTGCCAGCTCGGGACACCGCCGAGGGGATGAAAAACTGTTTTTT. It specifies CASSGHRRGDEKLFF. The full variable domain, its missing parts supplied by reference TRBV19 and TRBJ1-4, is DGGITQSPKYLFRKEGQNVTLSCEQNLNHDAMYWYRQDPGQGLRLIYYSQIVNDFQKGDIAEGYSVSREKKESFPLTVTSAQKNPTAFYLCASSGHRRGDEKLFFGSGTQLSVL.